These 2 T cell receptor beta chains share one sample of origin, sequenced in a study of cytomegalovirus exposure and HLA in healthy donors. The PCR made use of 60 Vbeta and 13 Jbeta primers. Only in-frame clones appear in the TCRdb table, and some are missing; sequencing was by immunoSEQ multiplex PCR. The sample has approximately 160,000 clones, over 70% seen once; the top ten hold 1.3%. Sequencing was done on a sample of PBMCs. The receptor set was obtained from a man aged 45-60 years in good health and CMV-seropositive.

This chain uses TRBV5-5 with TRBJ2-3; possibly TRBD2 for D (5 bases). CDR1 and CDR2 (germline): SGHKS, YYEKEE (reference sequence). With 1 base removed from V and 2 bases from J, the gap between germline ends came to 11 bases. The CDR3 loop spans 15 amino acids. In nucleotides, the CDR3 is TGTGCCAGCAGCTTGCTTCAGACTACCACAGATACGCAGTATTTT. It is translated as CASSLLQTTTDTQYF.

The rearrangement joins TRBV7-6 to TRBJ2-3, with D perhaps matching TRBD2 (6 bases). V shed 5 bases and J shed 7 bases, with 16 bases lying between them. This CDR3 comprises 14 residues. The germline V gene encodes CDR1 SGHVS and CDR2 FNYEAQ. CDR3 nucleotide sequence: TGTGCCAGCAGCGGCGGGACCGACCGGTATACGCAGTATTTT. It encodes CASSGGTDRYTQYF. Full variable domain (rest looked up from reference TRBV7-6 and TRBJ2-3): GAGVSQSPRYKVTKRGQDVALRCDPISGHVSLYWYRQALGQGPEFLTYFNYEAQQDKSGLPNDRFSAERPEGSISTLTIQRTEQRDSAMYRCASSGGTDRYTQYFGPGTRLTVL.